The 17 T cell receptor beta chains below all came from one sample that was sequenced in a study of blood T cell repertoires in COVID-19. The table came from immunoSEQ multiplex PCR; TCRdb's copy has only in-frame clones and leaves some out. The table records 220,000 or so clones, approximately 84% of them present only once. The sequenced sample consisted of peripheral blood. The receptors here all came from a man in his fifties who had recovered from COVID-19.

The chain has TRBV7-2 and TRBJ2-7; 14 bases fit TRBD2. The junction had 1 base not matched to a gene; V was cut back by 1 base and J by 5 bases. The germline V gene encodes CDR1 SGHTA and CDR2 FQGNSA. The CDR3 has 15 residues. CDR3 DNA: TGTGCCAGCAGCTTAGTGGGACTAGCGGGAGACGAGCAGTACTTC. This translates into CASSLVGLAGDEQYF.

The gene calls are TRBV7-8 and TRBJ1-2; the match to TRBD1 covers 11 bases. J lost 5 bases, V lost 1 base, and 6 bases had no gene match. The germline V gene has CDR1 SGHVS and CDR2 FQNEAQ. The length of the CDR3 is 16 residues. DNA for the CDR3: TGTGCCAGCAGCTTAGTAGTAGGACAGGGGGCGTATGGCTACACCTTC. This codes for CASSLVVGQGAYGYTF.

The chain links TRBV2 to TRBJ2-7; 8 nucleotides line up with TRBD1. CDR1 is SNHLY and CDR2 is FYNNEI in the germline V gene. CDR3 length: 20 residues. J gave up 2 bases and V 2 bases, and 20 bases lay outside the gene matches. CDR3 loop: CASSERSRGQVGGLPYEQYF. The CDR3 bases are TGTGCCAGCAGTGAACGTAGCAGGGGACAGGTCGGGGGATTACCCTACGAGCAGTACTTC.

The chain employs TRBV5-1 and TRBJ2-1, with a tentative D call TRBD2 (5 bases). Trimming cost V 4 bases and J 3 bases, with 8 bases left between them. In germline, CDR1 is SGHRS, CDR2 YFSETQ. The CDR3 contains 13 residues. The CDR3 loop is CASSRGDYNEQFF. The CDR3 coding sequence is TGCGCCAGCAGCCGGGGTGACTACAATGAGCAGTTCTTC.

The chain uses TRBV19 and TRBJ2-1; the match to TRBD1 covers 11 bases. V lost 6 bases, J lost 6 bases, and 7 bases stayed unmatched. CDR3 length: 15 residues. Germline CDR1 reads LNHDA; CDR2 reads SQIVND (reference sequence). The CDR3 reads CASRILGTGGNEQFF. In DNA form, the CDR3 reads TGTGCCAGTAGAATCCTCGGGACAGGGGGCAATGAGCAGTTCTTC.

V gene TRBV29-1 combines with J gene TRBJ2-3; TRBD1 might be the D (6 bases). Trimming cost V 1 base and J 4 bases, with 18 bases left between them. Germline V gene data show CDR1 as SQVTM and CDR2 as ANQGSEA. This CDR3 is 16 amino acids long. CDR3 loop: CSVEGVGRGPPDTQYF. Written as DNA, the CDR3 is TGCAGCGTTGAAGGAGTCGGCAGGGGCCCCCCAGATACGCAGTATTTT.

The chain carries TRBV6-5 and TRBJ1-2; the match to TRBD1 covers 7 bases. The CDR3 runs to 14 residues. Looked up from germline, CDR1 is MNHEY and CDR2 is SVGAGI. CDR3 sequence (DNA): TGTGCGTCAAAGGCGACAGGGATGGGTCGGGGCTACACCTTC. Translating it yields CASKATGMGRGYTF.

This clone was seen once. The rearrangement uses TRBV7-2 and TRBJ2-1; 15 nucleotides align to TRBD2. This CDR3 is 15 amino acids long. CDR1 is SGHTA, CDR2 FQGNSA, per germline. V shed 3 bases, J shed 8 bases, and the junction held 2 bases outside the gene matches. CDR3 nucleotides: TGTGCCAGCAGCTTCCGGACTAGCGGGAGGGATGAGCAGTTCTTC. It specifies CASSFRTSGRDEQFF.

This sequence joins TRBV25-1 and TRBJ2-1; D is undetermined. This CDR3 comprises 15 residues. Trimming stripped 4 bases from V and 0 bases from J, with 10 bases between. Looked up from germline, CDR1 is MGHDK and CDR2 is SYGVNS. The CDR3 DNA sequence: TGTGCCAGCAGTGTCCTCTCTAGCTCCTACAATGAGCAGTTCTTC. This translates into CASSVLSSSYNEQFF.

The chain links TRBV27 to TRBJ1-5; 9 positions agree with TRBD1. V trimming: 7 bases; J trimming: 4 bases; junction bases outside the gene matches: 5. The CDR3 sequence is 14 residues long. Looked up from germline, CDR1 is MNHEY and CDR2 is SMNVEV (reference sequence). CDR3 DNA sequence: TGTGCCAGCAATCCGGGACAGGGTAATCAGCCCCAGCATTTT. It codes for CASNPGQGNQPQHF.

This clone was seen a handful of times. V usage is TRBV5-1 and J usage is TRBJ1-2, with 8 bases fitting TRBD1. V gave up 3 bases and J gave up 8 bases; unmatched junction bases: 6. Per the germline V gene, CDR1 is SGHRS and CDR2 is YFSETQ. The CDR3 extends over 13 amino acids. The CDR3: CASSSGTGTGYTF. The DNA of the CDR3 is TGCGCCAGCAGCTCCGGGACAGGAACAGGCTACACCTTC.

The genes are TRBV12-3 or TRBV12-4 and TRBJ1-1; no clear D gene. The length of the CDR3 is 13 residues. Trimming took 6 bases from V and 0 from J, leaving 8 bases between them. The CDR3 region has the DNA TGTGCCAGCAGCCGCGATTTGAACACTGAAGCTTTCTTT. Its protein is CASSRDLNTEAFF.

The V call is TRBV28, the J call TRBJ2-7; a possible D gene is TRBD2 (5 bases). Germline assignment: CDR1 MDHEN and CDR2 SYDVKM. The V end was cut by 6 bases, the J end by 7 bases, with 10 bases between. CDR3 length: 11 residues. This CDR3 reads CASSSRGEQYF. The CDR3, as DNA: TGTGCCAGCAGCAGTCGAGGGGAGCAGTACTTC.

This clone was recorded once. The genes are TRBV6-6 and TRBJ2-7, with 8 positions matching TRBD2. The V and J ends lost 0 bases and 5 bases, in that order; junction bases with no gene match: 6. The CDR3 sequence is 15 residues long. Germline CDR1 MNHNY, CDR2 SVGAGI (reference sequence). CDR3 bases: TGTGCCAGCAGTTACTCCCGGACTAGCTCTAACGAGCAGTACTTC. Translation: CASSYSRTSSNEQYF.

J is TRBJ1-2 and V is TRBV3-1 (or the pseudogene TRBV3-2); 8 positions agree with TRBD1. The CDR3 spans 15 residues. The germline CDR1 and CDR2 sequences are LGHDT and YNNKEL (reference sequence). J lost 7 bases, V lost 0 bases, and 7 bases had no gene match. The DNA for the CDR3 is TGTGCCAGCAGCCAAGATGCAGGGGGCCGGGCTGGCTACACCTTC. Translated, it gives CASSQDAGGRAGYTF.

This CDR3 is CATSGSRGASGSTDTQYF. In DNA, the CDR3 is TGTGCCACCAGCGGTTCCCGAGGGGCTAGCGGTAGCACAGATACGCAGTATTTT. The chain recombines TRBV15 with TRBJ2-3, with 7 positions matching TRBD2. CDR1 and CDR2 from the germline V gene are LNHNV and YYDKDF (reference sequence). Trimming at V came to 5 bases and at J to 0 bases, leaving 14 bases not matched to a gene. The CDR3 is made up of 18 amino acids.

V and J are TRBV5-8 and TRBJ2-1, with 9 bases that match TRBD1. This CDR3 contains 19 residues. Germline V gene lookup returns CDR1 SGHTS and CDR2 YDEGEE. V was pared by 6 bases and J by 6 bases, with 22 bases of the junction left unmatched. The CDR3 is CASKFRWDRVASGRNEQFF. Written as DNA, the CDR3 is TGTGCCAGCAAGTTCCGCTGGGACAGGGTGGCTAGCGGACGCAATGAGCAGTTCTTC.